One sample yielded the 8 T cell receptor beta chains listed below, sequenced in a study of T cell responses to AZD1222 COVID-19 vaccine. Sequenced by immunoSEQ multiplex PCR; TCRdb stores in-frame clones only, minus some. The data contain 100,000 to 150,000 clones, about nine tenths of them seen just once; the ten biggest clones take up about 4.2%. Sequenced here: peripheral blood, sampled on day 0 of MenACWY control vaccination. The receptors stem from an adult in good health.

The V call is TRBV27, the J call TRBJ2-7; D not certain. Germline V gene data show CDR1 as MNHEY and CDR2 as SMNVEV (reference sequence). Trimming took off 5 bases at V and 1 base at J, with 9 bases between the two ends. This CDR3 has 13 residues. CDR3 region: CASSLGPSYEQYV. The CDR3 DNA sequence: TGTGCCAGCAGTCTCGGCCCTTCCTACGAGCAGTACGTC.

The genes are TRBV30 and TRBJ2-6; 7 nucleotides line up with TRBD1. The germline V gene encodes CDR1 GTSNPN and CDR2 SVGIG (reference sequence). The junction had 14 bases not matched to a gene; V was cut back by 1 base and J by 2 bases. The CDR3 has 19 residues. The CDR3 loop reads CAWSGERYRGSPGANVLTF. The CDR3 region has the DNA TGTGCCTGGAGTGGGGAAAGGTACAGGGGTTCACCTGGGGCCAACGTCCTGACTTTC.

As regards this clone: The junction shows a germline mismatch at one end, possibly a read error. Written as DNA, the CDR3 is TGTGCCAGCAGTTTTTCCCCTTACAATGTGCAGTTCTTC. Translation: CASSFSPYNVQFF. This rearrangement joins TRBV12-3 or TRBV12-4 to TRBJ2-1; D gene unclear. The CDR3 runs 13 residues.

The chain combines TRBV28 with TRBJ1-1; D uncertain. CDR1 and CDR2 from the germline V gene are MDHEN and SYDVKM. CDR3 size: 11 residues. V lost 2 bases and J lost 5, with 3 bases in between. Written as DNA, the CDR3 is TGTGCCAGCAGTTTAAGGACTGAAGCTTTCTTT. Amino acids: CASSLRTEAFF.

The chain couples TRBV6-6 to TRBJ1-6; 9 positions agree with TRBD1. Germline V gene data show CDR1 as MNHNY and CDR2 as SVGAGI (reference sequence). The CDR3 loop spans 15 amino acids. With 6 bases clipped from V and 5 bases from J, the junction kept 5 bases outside the gene matches. The CDR3 loop reads CASRRQGEDNSPLHF. The CDR3, as DNA: TGTGCCAGCAGAAGACAGGGGGAGGATAATTCACCCCTCCACTTT.

The chain is built from TRBV4-1 and TRBJ1-2; a weak D match, TRBD1 (6 bases). The CDR3 covers 14 residues. The V gene's germline CDR1 is MGHRA and CDR2 YSYEKL. Trimming removed 4 bases at V and 4 bases at J, with 13 bases between. CDR3 in DNA: TGCGCCAGCAGCCCCGGACAGCTAGGCTATGGCTACACCTTC. Its protein is CASSPGQLGYGYTF.

This sequence joins TRBV6-1 and TRBJ2-2; D gene ambiguous. CDR1 is MNHNS, CDR2 SASEGT, per germline. The ends were cut back, 3 bases at V and 3 bases at J, with 5 bases in the middle. CDR3 size: 13 residues. CDR3 nucleotides: TGTGCCAGCAGTGAGGGGTACACCGGGGAGCTGTTTTTT. Its translation: CASSEGYTGELFF.

This clone was observed a single time. The chain uses TRBV12-5 and TRBJ1-1; D unresolved. This CDR3 has 13 amino acids. The ends were cut back, 6 bases at V and 0 bases at J, with 8 bases in the middle. Germline CDR1 is LGHNT and CDR2 is FRNRAP. CDR3 amino acids: CASGQNLNTEAFF. The DNA for the CDR3 is TGTGCTAGTGGCCAAAATTTGAACACTGAAGCTTTCTTT.